This T cell receptor beta chain was profiled in a study of cytomegalovirus exposure and HLA in healthy donors. Clones were sequenced by immunoSEQ multiplex PCR, and TCRdb holds only the in-frame ones, with some missing. The profile covers around 56,000 clones, with 93% appearing a single time and roughly 1.8% taken by the ten largest. Germline V CDR1 and CDR2: SNHLY, FYNNEI. Between the trimmed V and J ends, which lost 6 bases and 7 bases, there was a span of 12 bases. The CDR3 totals 13 residues. Comments on this clone: Its antigen is not known.

Study conclusions and caveats: In vitro data verified a few CMV-associated chains as specific for CMV antigens. Across donors, most TCRs were seen rarely, yet some public ones were widespread. One later analysis, an examination of the 120 or so validation repertoires, found that first-cohort TCR clusters tended to co-occur in them.

This TCR was sampled from a woman aged 18-30 years in good health and CMV-seropositive. The chain recombines TRBV2 with TRBJ2-2; D is undetermined. Sequenced: PBMCs. CDR3 loop: CASSTVRLGELFF. CDR3 DNA sequence: TGTGCCAGCAGCACCGTGAGGCTCGGGGAGCTGTTTTTT.